This T cell receptor beta chain was found in a study of regulatory T cells in long-lasting Graves disease. Study details: Over 5 years on antithyroid drugs plus positive TSH receptor antibodies marked Graves' disease as persistent.

In building TCR beta libraries, iRepertoire HTBI primers were used together with Arm-PCR of CDR3 regions. TCRdb ran MiXCR on the multiplex PCR reads and lists one entry per CDR3 protein. Of about 460,000 distinct CDR3 sequences in the sample, approximately 23% are singletons; the top ten hold around 13%. Time point reported: persistent/refractory GD, antithyroid drugs over 5 years with positive TRAb. The TCR library was made from RNA extracted from PBMCs. This clonotype was observed a single time. The CDR3 is made up of 20 amino acids. Germline CDR1 reads MNHNS; CDR2 reads SASEGT. The junction had 26 bases not matched to a gene; V was cut back by 4 bases and J by 8 bases.

V gene TRBV6-1 combines with J gene TRBJ2-3; 8 nucleotides match TRBD2. Sequenced here: peripheral blood mononuclear cells (PBMCs), sampled when the disease was refractory, from a patient treated with antithyroid drugs. The TCR sequence derives from a female donor with Graves disease. The CDR3 DNA follows: TGTGCCAGCAGTGGGGGGGAGGATTTTTGGGTACTAGCGGTCCGCGGTACGCAGTATTTT. Its translation: CASSGGEDFWVLAVRGTQYF.